The rows below give T cell receptor beta chains drawn from one sample of a study of beta chain features in type 1 diabetes. The method was immunoSEQ multiplex PCR; TCRdb's version includes in-frame clones alone and lacks a portion of them. Among hundreds of thousands of clones, 15% to 17% were seen once, and the ten largest hold roughly 0.098%. The sequencing input was naive CD4+ T cells from blood. The receptors stem from a man aged 18 to 35 in good health. The CDR3 runs from the conserved cysteine through the conserved F or W. The D gene is left open where the match is weak. Only some rows state a clone size, as once, few, many or a class for expanded clones.

v_gene: TRBV4-2; j_gene: TRBJ2-7; abundance: few; d_gene: TRBD1; CDR3aa: CASSQPGQGVSYEQYF; CDR3nt: TGTGCCAGCAGCCAACCCGGACAGGGGGTCTCCTACGAGCAGTACTTC
v_gene: TRBV6-6; j_gene: TRBJ2-1; abundance: few; d_gene: TRBD1; CDR3aa: CASSPTDRARYNEQFF; CDR3nt: TGTGCCAGCAGTCCCACGGACAGGGCTCGGTACAATGAGCAGTTCTTC
v_gene: TRBV14; j_gene: TRBJ2-2; abundance: few; d_gene: -; CDR3aa: CASSQDTAVNTGELFF; CDR3nt: TGTGCCAGCAGCCAAGATACGGCAGTCAACACCGGGGAGCTGTTTTTT
v_gene: TRBV28; j_gene: TRBJ2-7; abundance: -; d_gene: -; CDR3aa: CASSFERAAGEQYF; CDR3nt: TGTGCCAGCAGTTTCGAGCGGGCTGCGGGGGAGCAGTACTTC
v_gene: TRBV13; j_gene: TRBJ2-1; abundance: -; d_gene: -; CDR3aa: CASSSIYNEQFF; CDR3nt: TGTGCCAGCAGCTCCATTTACAATGAGCAGTTCTTC
v_gene: TRBV6-5; j_gene: TRBJ2-3; abundance: -; d_gene: -; CDR3aa: CASSYTERPQYF; CDR3nt: TGTGCCAGCAGTTACACGGAAAGACCGCAGTATTTT
v_gene: TRBV7-9; j_gene: TRBJ2-7; abundance: -; d_gene: TRBD1; CDR3aa: CAFNPFGTGRQYF; CDR3nt: TGTGCCTTCAACCCCTTCGGGACAGGGAGGCAGTACTTC
v_gene: TRBV7-3; j_gene: TRBJ2-7; abundance: -; d_gene: -; CDR3aa: CASSLNGRALEQYF; CDR3nt: TGTGCCAGCAGCTTAAACGGCAGAGCTCTCGAGCAGTACTTC
v_gene: TRBV5-4; j_gene: TRBJ2-3; abundance: few; d_gene: -; CDR3aa: CASSLASRPSTDTQYF; CDR3nt: TGTGCCAGCAGCTTGGCTAGCCGACCGAGCACAGATACGCAGTATTTT
v_gene: TRBV5-1; j_gene: TRBJ1-6; abundance: -; d_gene: -; CDR3aa: CASSLDRNSPLHF; CDR3nt: TGCGCCAGCAGCTTGGACAGGAATTCACCCCTCCACTTT
v_gene: TRBV7-7; j_gene: TRBJ2-3; abundance: once; d_gene: TRBD1; CDR3aa: CASSSQGAADTQYF; CDR3nt: TGTGCCAGCAGCTCTCAGGGGGCGGCAGATACGCAGTATTTT
v_gene: TRBV18; j_gene: TRBJ1-2; abundance: -; d_gene: TRBD1; CDR3aa: CASSLGQGSNYGYTF; CDR3nt: TGTGCCAGCTCCCTGGGACAGGGGTCTAACTATGGCTACACCTTC
v_gene: TRBV5-4; j_gene: TRBJ2-7; abundance: -; d_gene: -; CDR3aa: CASSYDRLEQYF; CDR3nt: TGTGCCAGCAGCTACGACAGGCTGGAGCAGTACTTC
v_gene: TRBV20-1; j_gene: TRBJ2-5; abundance: -; d_gene: -; CDR3aa: CSGPGQETQYF; CDR3nt: TGCAGTGGTCCAGGACAAGAGACCCAGTACTTC
v_gene: TRBV7-2; j_gene: TRBJ2-1; abundance: -; d_gene: TRBD2; CDR3aa: CASSPTSGRAGEQFF; CDR3nt: TGTGCCAGCAGCCCTACTAGCGGGAGGGCCGGCGAGCAGTTCTTC
v_gene: TRBV7-9; j_gene: TRBJ2-4; abundance: -; d_gene: TRBD1; CDR3aa: CASSLMSGQTLAKNIQYF; CDR3nt: TGTGCCAGCAGCTTAATGTCGGGACAGACACTAGCCAAAAACATTCAGTACTTC
v_gene: TRBV7-3; j_gene: TRBJ2-7; abundance: -; d_gene: TRBD1; CDR3aa: CASSLKETGVYEQYF; CDR3nt: TGTGCCAGCAGCTTAAAGGAGACAGGGGTCTACGAGCAGTACTTC
v_gene: TRBV6-5; j_gene: TRBJ2-7; abundance: -; d_gene: -; CDR3aa: CASSYQRKQYF; CDR3nt: TGTGCCAGCAGTTACCAGAGAAAGCAGTACTTC
v_gene: TRBV2; j_gene: TRBJ2-1; abundance: -; d_gene: -; CDR3aa: CASNRIGPSYNEQFF; CDR3nt: TGTGCCAGCAATCGTATCGGTCCATCCTACAATGAGCAGTTCTTC
v_gene: TRBV4-3; j_gene: TRBJ1-4; abundance: few; d_gene: TRBD1; CDR3aa: CASSQVGQGVEKLFF; CDR3nt: TGCGCCAGCAGCCAAGTTGGACAGGGAGTTGAAAAACTGTTTTTT
v_gene: TRBV2; j_gene: TRBJ1-5; abundance: -; d_gene: -; CDR3aa: CASRRGPNQPQHF; CDR3nt: TGTGCCAGCAGACGAGGGCCCAATCAGCCCCAGCATTTT
v_gene: TRBV7-9; j_gene: TRBJ1-2; abundance: few; d_gene: -; CDR3aa: CASSLSGTNSNYGYTF; CDR3nt: TGTGCCAGCAGCTTATCCGGGACAAATTCTAACTATGGCTACACCTTC
v_gene: TRBV25-1; j_gene: TRBJ2-3; abundance: -; d_gene: TRBD1; CDR3aa: CASKGQGRTDTQYF; CDR3nt: TGTGCCAGCAAGGGACAGGGGAGGACAGATACGCAGTATTTT
v_gene: TRBV6-5; j_gene: TRBJ1-2; abundance: -; d_gene: -; CDR3aa: CASRRQSLNYGYTF; CDR3nt: TGTGCCAGCAGACGACAGTCCTTAAACTATGGCTACACCTTC
v_gene: TRBV28; j_gene: TRBJ1-1; abundance: few; d_gene: TRBD1; CDR3aa: CASSILGTAQGGTEAFF; CDR3nt: TGTGCCAGCAGTATCCTCGGGACAGCTCAGGGAGGCACTGAAGCTTTCTTT
v_gene: TRBV28; j_gene: TRBJ1-2; abundance: -; d_gene: -; CDR3aa: CASSPSTGLAHGYTF; CDR3nt: TGTGCCAGCAGTCCCTCGACAGGTTTAGCTCATGGCTACACCTTC
v_gene: TRBV11-2; j_gene: TRBJ2-7; abundance: few; d_gene: TRBD1; CDR3aa: CASSSHRGSGSYEQYF; CDR3nt: TGTGCCAGCAGCTCCCACAGGGGGTCTGGCTCCTACGAGCAGTACTTC
v_gene: TRBV27; j_gene: TRBJ1-4; abundance: -; d_gene: TRBD1; CDR3aa: CASSYSRDSNEKLFF; CDR3nt: TGTGCCAGCAGTTACTCCCGGGACAGCAATGAAAAACTGTTTTTT
v_gene: TRBV30; j_gene: TRBJ1-6; abundance: few; d_gene: -; CDR3aa: CACRGLGYSPLHF; CDR3nt: TGTGCCTGTAGGGGTTTGGGGTATTCACCCCTCCACTTT
v_gene: TRBV7-6; j_gene: TRBJ2-1; abundance: few; d_gene: TRBD1; CDR3aa: CASSLVRQGAAEQFF; CDR3nt: TGTGCCAGCAGCTTAGTAAGACAGGGGGCGGCTGAGCAGTTCTTC
v_gene: TRBV19; j_gene: TRBJ1-5; abundance: -; d_gene: -; CDR3aa: CASSILRQPQHF; CDR3nt: TGTGCCAGTAGTATTTTGAGGCAGCCCCAGCATTTT
v_gene: TRBV2; j_gene: TRBJ2-7; abundance: few; d_gene: -; CDR3aa: CASSIDSPQYF; CDR3nt: TGTGCCAGCAGTATCGACTCTCCGCAGTACTTC
v_gene: TRBV29-1; j_gene: TRBJ2-1; abundance: -; d_gene: -; CDR3aa: CSAVTTYNEQFF; CDR3nt: TGCAGCGCCGTGACGACCTACAATGAGCAGTTCTTC
v_gene: TRBV29-1; j_gene: TRBJ1-1; abundance: -; d_gene: -; CDR3aa: CSVVRGTNTEAFF; CDR3nt: TGCAGCGTGGTGAGGGGGACGAACACTGAAGCTTTCTTT
v_gene: TRBV5-1; j_gene: TRBJ1-2; abundance: -; d_gene: TRBD1; CDR3aa: CASSLGTGNYGYTF; CDR3nt: TGCGCCAGCAGCTTGGGGACAGGGAACTATGGCTACACCTTC
v_gene: TRBV4-2; j_gene: TRBJ1-2; abundance: -; d_gene: -; CDR3aa: CASSQSGVYGYTF; CDR3nt: TGTGCCAGCAGCCAGTCAGGGGTCTATGGCTACACCTTC
v_gene: TRBV18; j_gene: TRBJ2-1; abundance: few; d_gene: -; CDR3aa: CASSLSAGGSSYNEQFF; CDR3nt: TGTGCCAGCTCACTCAGCGCTGGCGGTAGCTCCTACAATGAGCAGTTCTTC
v_gene: TRBV6-1; j_gene: TRBJ1-6; abundance: once; d_gene: -; CDR3aa: CASSESSYNSPLHF; CDR3nt: TGTGCCAGCAGCGAGAGCTCCTATAATTCACCCCTCCACTTT